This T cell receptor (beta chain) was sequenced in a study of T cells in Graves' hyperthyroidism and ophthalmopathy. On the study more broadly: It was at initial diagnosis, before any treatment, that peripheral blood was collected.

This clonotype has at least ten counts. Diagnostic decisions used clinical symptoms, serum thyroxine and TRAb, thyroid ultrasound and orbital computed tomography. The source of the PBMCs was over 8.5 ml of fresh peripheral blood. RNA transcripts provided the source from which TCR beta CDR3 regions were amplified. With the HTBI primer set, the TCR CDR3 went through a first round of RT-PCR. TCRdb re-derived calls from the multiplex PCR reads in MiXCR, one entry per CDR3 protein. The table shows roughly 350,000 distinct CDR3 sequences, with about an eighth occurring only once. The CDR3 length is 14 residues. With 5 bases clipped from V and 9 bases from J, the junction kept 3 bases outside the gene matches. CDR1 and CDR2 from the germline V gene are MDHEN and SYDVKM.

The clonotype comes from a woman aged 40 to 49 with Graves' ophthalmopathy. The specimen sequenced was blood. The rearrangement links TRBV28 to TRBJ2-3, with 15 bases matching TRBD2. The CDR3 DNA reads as TGTGCCAGCAGTAGGGGACTAGCGGGGGGAACGCAGTATTTT. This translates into CASSRGLAGGTQYF.